This paragraph covers one T cell receptor beta chain sequence. Amplified TCR beta CDR3 regions derived from RNA transcripts. HTBI primers were used for first-round RT-PCR of the TCR CDR3. TCRdb reprocessed the multiplex PCR reads via MiXCR and lists one record per CDR3 protein. The sample consists of about 740,000 distinct CDR3 sequences, 12% to 15% of them appearing once. The data are from a study of T cells in Graves' hyperthyroidism and ophthalmopathy. The V and J ends lost 4 bases and 0 bases, in that order; junction bases with no gene match: 2. The CDR3 has 14 residues. Germline V lookup: CDR1 GTSNPN, CDR2 SVGIG (reference sequence).

The TCR originated in a woman between 18 and 29 years old with Graves' hyperthyroidism. The sequencing sample was made of blood. This chain joins TRBV30 and TRBJ2-2; 7 bases line up with TRBD2. As DNA, the CDR3 is TGTGCCTGGACGGGGGGTCCGAACACCGGGGAGCTGTTTTTT. The encoded protein is CAWTGGPNTGELFF.